This note documents a single T cell receptor (beta chain) sequence. Some clones are missing from TCRdb's copy, which holds only in-frame ones; the method was immunoSEQ multiplex PCR. The sample contains 25,000 to 35,000 clones, 84% of which appear only once. The record originates from a study of PD-L1 blockade in urothelial cancer. Study-level background: About 85% of the roughly 30 patients were males with bladder-origin urothelial cancer.

Regarding time point: peripheral blood 6 weeks after treatment start. Urothelial carcinoma affected the patients, and it was locally advanced or metastatic. Sequencing was performed on PBMCs, taken around atezolizumab (anti-PD-L1) treatment. The origin of this receptor is a man in his sixties or seventies with urothelial cancer.

CDR3 DNA sequence: TGTGCCAGCAGCCTCGGACAGGGGTACACTGAAGCTTTCTTT. Translated: CASSLGQGYTEAFF. The chain combines TRBV7-8 with TRBJ1-1; TRBD1 aligns across 9 bases. This CDR3 is built from 14 residues. With 5 bases clipped from V and 3 bases from J, the junction kept 4 bases outside the gene matches. The V gene's germline CDR1 is SGHVS and CDR2 FQNEAQ.